These T cell receptor beta chains were read from a single sample in a study of T-cell reconstitution after alpha-beta-depleted transplantation in children. One entry per CDR3 protein, called by TCRdb with MiXCR from the PCR reads. The sample lists approximately 230,000 distinct CDR3 sequences, around 25% seen once, with about 5% in the top ten. Sample: PBMCs, mostly from graft donor cells, taken 360 days after TCRalphabeta/CD19-depleted stem cell transplant. These receptors were obtained from a female patient aged 2-9 years who had a stem cell transplant for congenital amegakaryocytic thrombocytopenia, so the T cells may come from the graft donor. Both conserved end residues are part of each CDR3. The D gene is left open where the match is weak. Some rows mark clone size as missing; the rest say once, few, many or name a class of expanded clone.

v_gene	d_gene	abundance	j_gene	CDR3aa	CDR3nt
TRBV20-1	.	.	TRBJ1-1	CSASFRENTEAFF	TGCAGTGCTAGTTTTCGGGAGAACACTGAAGCTTTCTTT
TRBV4-2	TRBD2	.	TRBJ2-5	CASSPVLAYKTQYF	TGTGCTAGCAGCCCGGTACTAGCGTACAAGACCCAGTACTTC
TRBV28	.	.	TRBJ1-5	CASHRVSNQPQHF	TGTGCCAGCCACAGGGTTAGCAATCAGCCCCAGCATTTT
TRBV6-2/TRBV6-3	.	.	TRBJ2-1	CASSARYNEQFF	TGTGCCAGCAGTGCTCGTTACAATGAGCAGTTCTTC
TRBV5-1	.	many	TRBJ2-2	CASSFRRDTGELFF	TGCGCCAGCAGCTTTCGCAGGGACACCGGGGAGCTGTTTTTT
TRBV7-6	.	.	TRBJ1-6	CASSSEFVGSPLHF	TGTGCCAGCAGCTCGGAATTCGTGGGCTCACCCCTCCACTTT
TRBV15	.	.	TRBJ2-2	CATSRDLGSGELFF	TGTGCCACCAGCAGAGATCTGGGTTCCGGGGAGCTGTTTTTT
TRBV5-5	.	.	TRBJ1-4	CASSPPRTGYEKLFF	TGTGCCAGCAGCCCGCCTCGAACAGGGTATGAAAAACTGTTTTTT
TRBV11-2	.	few	TRBJ2-7	CASSLGEQYF	TGTGCCAGCAGCTTAGGAGAGCAGTACTTC
TRBV7-2	TRBD1	few	TRBJ2-1	CASSLDRGRMNEQFF	TGTGCCAGCAGCTTAGACAGGGGGCGCATGAATGAGCAGTTCTTC
TRBV6-2/TRBV6-3	TRBD2	.	TRBJ2-2	CASSRLALSGGELFF	TGTGCCAGCAGTCGACTAGCACTCTCAGGGGGGGAGCTGTTTTTT
TRBV29-1	TRBD2	few	TRBJ2-7	CSVEILAGVSYEQYF	TGCAGCGTTGAAATCTTGGCGGGAGTGTCCTACGAGCAGTACTTC
TRBV4-3	TRBD1	few	TRBJ1-1	CASSSMGTGATEAFF	TGCGCCAGCAGCTCTATGGGGACAGGGGCCACTGAAGCTTTCTTT